The rows below give T cell receptor beta chains drawn from one sample of a study of neoadjuvant anti-PD-1 for oral cavity cancer. Libraries were prepared by immunoSEQ multiplex PCR; TCRdb keeps only in-frame clonotypes and omits some of them. This sample has around 68,000 clones, with approximately 87% found just once. The sample was PBMCs, taken after nivolumab (anti-PD-1) treatment. Receptors were obtained from a person aged 35-79 years with oral cavity squamous cell carcinoma. Both conserved end residues are part of each CDR3. The D gene is left open where the match is weak. Expanded clones are given a class, and other clones once, few, many or no size at all.

TRBV12-2,NA,NA,TRBJ1-1,CASRLPGPMNTEAFF,TGTGCAAGTCGCTTGCCAGGGCCTATGAACACTGAAGCTTTCTTT
TRBV19,NA,TRBD1,TRBJ2-3,CASRGQGARTDTQYF,TGTGCCAGCCGGGGACAGGGGGCGCGGACAGATACGCAGTATTTT
TRBV27,NA,NA,TRBJ1-1,CASSWGGRNTEAFF,TGTGCCAGCAGTTGGGGGGGACGGAACACTGAAGCTTTCTTT
TRBV18,NA,NA,TRBJ1-3,CASSPYVTDGNTIYF,TGTGCCAGCTCACCATATGTGACAGACGGAAACACCATATATTTT
TRBV19,NA,TRBD2,TRBJ2-1,CASSGRLAGGYNEQFF,TGTGCCAGTAGTGGTCGACTAGCGGGGGGATACAATGAGCAGTTCTTC
TRBV15,NA,NA,TRBJ1-1,CATSSPLVRVYTEAFF,TGTGCCACCAGCAGTCCCCTCGTGAGGGTGTACACTGAAGCTTTCTTT
TRBV5-4,NA,NA,TRBJ2-7,CASSLLPGRDEQYF,TGTGCCAGCAGCTTGTTACCGGGCAGGGACGAGCAGTACTTC
TRBV7-2,NA,NA,TRBJ2-7,CASSLFGYEQYF,TGTGCCAGCAGCTTATTCGGATACGAGCAGTACTTC
TRBV18,NA,TRBD1,TRBJ2-7,CASSIGQGAYEQYF,TGTGCCAGCTCTATAGGACAGGGAGCCTACGAGCAGTACTTC
TRBV6-5,NA,NA,TRBJ1-6,CASSVREAPLHF,TGTGCCAGCAGTGTCAGGGAGGCACCCCTCCACTTT
TRBV19,NA,NA,TRBJ1-1,CASRGPEAFF,TGTGCCAGTAGGGGGCCTGAAGCTTTCTTT
TRBV18,few,NA,TRBJ1-1,CASSQGTENTEAFF,TGTGCCAGCTCACAAGGGACGGAAAACACTGAAGCTTTCTTT
TRBV6-6,NA,TRBD2,TRBJ2-3,CASSYRTSGTTDTQYF,TGTGCCAGCAGTTACAGGACTAGCGGGACCACAGATACGCAGTATTTT
TRBV28,NA,TRBD1,TRBJ1-1,CASHAQGLSEAFF,TGTGCCAGTCACGCACAGGGGCTTTCTGAAGCTTTCTTT
TRBV2,NA,NA,TRBJ2-3,CASSRRSSGTDTQYF,TGTGCCAGCAGTAGGCGGAGTTCGGGCACAGATACGCAGTATTTT
TRBV4-1,NA,NA,TRBJ2-7,CASSQGRTVSYEQYF,TGCGCCAGCAGCCAAGGGCGGACCGTGAGCTACGAGCAGTACTTC
TRBV11-2,NA,NA,TRBJ2-1,CASSLLYEQFF,TGTGCCAGCAGCCTCCTATATGAGCAGTTCTTC
TRBV18,NA,NA,TRBJ1-3,CASSPLGQSSGNTIYF,TGTGCCAGCTCCCCCTTGGGGCAGAGCTCTGGAAACACCATATATTTT
TRBV10-3,NA,TRBD1,TRBJ1-5,CAISETRQGANQPQHF,TGTGCCATCAGTGAGACCCGACAGGGCGCAAATCAGCCCCAGCATTTT
TRBV4-1,NA,NA,TRBJ1-5,CASSEDGTYNQPQHF,TGCGCCAGCAGCGAAGATGGGACGTACAATCAGCCCCAGCATTTT
TRBV7-3,once,TRBD1,TRBJ1-1,CASSNQQGTEAFF,TGTGCCAGCAGCAACCAACAGGGGACTGAAGCTTTCTTT
TRBV5-4,NA,TRBD2,TRBJ2-3,CASSFGGRITDTQYF,TGTGCCAGCAGCTTCGGCGGGAGGATCACAGATACGCAGTATTTT
TRBV30,NA,NA,TRBJ1-4,CAYQQGRGEKLFF,TGTGCCTACCAACAGGGAAGGGGTGAAAAACTGTTTTTT
TRBV5-1,few,NA,TRBJ1-6,CASSLAGDGEPLHF,TGCGCCAGCAGCTTGGCGGGTGACGGTGAACCCCTCCACTTT
TRBV7-9,NA,NA,TRBJ2-1,CASSPKGPIHEQFF,TGTGCCAGCAGCCCCAAGGGCCCAATCCATGAGCAGTTCTTC
TRBV10-3,NA,TRBD2,TRBJ2-1,CAISEAGGAVDEQFF,TGTGCCATCAGTGAAGCGGGGGGGGCCGTAGATGAGCAGTTCTTC
TRBV5-1,NA,NA,TRBJ1-3,CASSLANRAGNTIYF,TGCGCCAGCAGCTTGGCCAACAGGGCTGGAAACACCATATATTTT
TRBV4-2,NA,TRBD2,TRBJ2-7,CASSQEGGGAYYEQYF,TGTGCCAGCAGCCAAGAGGGCGGGGGGGCCTATTACGAGCAGTACTTC
TRBV12-5,NA,NA,TRBJ1-5,CASGLVPSYRSNQPQHF,TGTGCTAGTGGTTTGGTACCGTCCTACAGGAGCAATCAGCCCCAGCATTTT
TRBV5-4,NA,NA,TRBJ2-7,CASSSRRGGDEQYF,TGTGCCAGCAGCTCACGGAGGGGGGGCGACGAGCAGTACTTC
TRBV9,NA,NA,TRBJ1-5,CASSGEGFQPQHF,TGTGCCAGCAGCGGTGAAGGTTTTCAGCCCCAGCATTTT
TRBV28,NA,TRBD2,TRBJ2-1,CASRSGRYSSYNEQFF,TGTGCCAGCCGGAGCGGGAGGTATAGCTCCTACAATGAGCAGTTCTTC
TRBV2,NA,NA,TRBJ2-3,CASSLAYPTDTQYF,TGTGCCAGCAGTTTAGCGTACCCGACAGATACGCAGTATTTT
TRBV4-2,NA,NA,TRBJ2-7,CASSQGGTLYEQYF,TGTGCCAGCAGCCAAGGTGGGACACTCTACGAGCAGTACTTC
TRBV15,NA,TRBD1,TRBJ1-1,CATSGDRETEAFF,TGTGCCACCAGCGGTGACAGGGAAACTGAAGCTTTCTTT
TRBV5-4,NA,TRBD2,TRBJ2-2,CASSLWTGGTGELFF,TGTGCCAGCAGCTTGTGGACGGGAGGCACCGGGGAGCTGTTTTTT
TRBV4-1,once,NA,TRBJ1-1,CASSQAPDPEAFF,TGCGCCAGCAGCCAAGCCCCCGACCCTGAAGCTTTCTTT
TRBV27,few,NA,TRBJ2-7,CASISTRGGEQYF,TGTGCCAGCATTTCCACCAGGGGGGGCGAGCAGTACTTC
TRBV7-6,NA,TRBD1,TRBJ1-4,CASSSMRTGWSGKLFF,TGTGCCAGCAGCTCCATGCGGACAGGCTGGTCGGGAAAACTGTTTTTT
TRBV12-5,NA,TRBD1,TRBJ1-5,CASGRTGNISNQPQHF,TGTGCTAGTGGCAGGACAGGAAATATAAGCAATCAGCCCCAGCATTTT
TRBV4-1,NA,TRBD1,TRBJ1-5,CASSQLQGASNQPQHF,TGCGCCAGCAGCCAATTACAGGGGGCAAGCAATCAGCCCCAGCATTTT
TRBV5-1,NA,NA,TRBJ2-1,CASSSSDRSEQFF,TGCGCCAGCAGCTCTTCGGACAGAAGTGAGCAGTTCTTC
TRBV10-3,NA,TRBD1,TRBJ2-5,CAISGDRVETQYF,TGTGCCATCAGTGGGGACAGGGTGGAGACCCAGTACTTC
TRBV4-1,NA,NA,TRBJ1-6,CASRQTFSDNSPLHF,TGCGCCAGCAGACAAACATTCTCCGATAATTCACCCCTCCACTTT
TRBV5-1,NA,TRBD1,TRBJ2-2,CASSLGQGSGELFF,TGCGCCAGCAGCTTGGGACAGGGGTCCGGGGAGCTGTTTTTT
TRBV11-2,NA,TRBD1,TRBJ1-2,CASSTYRGEKHGYTF,TGTGCCAGCAGCACCTACAGGGGGGAAAAGCATGGCTACACCTTC